Below are 17 T cell receptor beta chains sequenced from a single sample in a study of T cell repertoires in cytomegalovirus infection. Each CDR3 protein gets one entry after TCRdb re-called the reads with MiXCR. The data contain under 800,000 distinct CDR3 sequences, 20% to 30% of them singletons. Source material: CD8+ T cells from PBMCs. These TCRs come from a human donor in good health (CMV status not recorded). Some clones in this sample may be carry-over from other donors' samples.

V gene TRBV6-2 or TRBV6-3 combines with J gene TRBJ2-1; TRBD1 agrees at 7 bases. This CDR3 is 15 amino acids long. The junction had 9 bases not matched to a gene; V was cut back by 6 bases and J by 4 bases. The V gene's germline CDR1 is MNHEY and CDR2 SVGEGT. The chain's CDR3 is CASSVTGTAYNEQFF. The CDR3, as DNA: TGTGCCAGCAGCGTAACCGGGACAGCGTACAATGAGCAGTTCTTC.

In its sample, this clonotype was seen a few times. This chain connects TRBV15 to TRBJ1-6; D may be TRBD1 (5 bases). The V gene lost 0 bases and the J gene lost 9 bases, with 6 bases spanning the gap. CDR3 size: 13 residues. Germline CDR1 LNHNV, CDR2 YYDKDF (reference sequence). As DNA, the CDR3 is TGTGCCACCAGCAGAGACAGGGCTTCACCCCTCCACTTT. This codes for CATSRDRASPLHF. Together with reference TRBV15 and TRBJ1-6, the CDR3 gives the full variable domain: DAMVIQNPRYQVTQFGKPVTLSCSQTLNHNVMYWYQQKSSQAPKLLFHYYDKDFNNEADTPDNFQSRRPNTSFCFLDIRSPGLGDTAMYLCATSRDRASPLHFGNGTRLTVT.

The CDR3 region has the DNA TGCAGTGCTAGCGGGGCGCAGGCCCACGGACCCGGGGAGCTGTTTTTT. Amino acid sequence: CSASGAQAHGPGELFF. V gene TRBV20-1 combines with J gene TRBJ2-2, with D tentatively TRBD1 or TRBD2 (5 bases each). Germline CDR1 reads DFQATT; CDR2 reads SNEGSKA (reference sequence). The CDR3 extends over 16 amino acids. Trimming cost V 3 bases and J 6 bases, with 20 bases left between them.

With respect to this clonotype: One end of the junction is discordant with germline, which a read error may explain. The chain links TRBV12-3 or TRBV12-4 to TRBJ1-5, with a weak D call TRBD1 (6 bases). This CDR3 has 15 amino acids. CDR3 coding DNA: TGTGTCAGCAGCCTAGACAGGAATAGCAATCAGCCCCAGCATTTT. Amino acids: CVSSLDRNSNQPQHF.

This clonotype was seen many times. The chain recombines TRBV20-1 with TRBJ1-4; 7 positions agree with TRBD1. Germline trimming cut 0 bases from V and 4 bases from J; bases unmatched to any gene: 2. CDR1 is DFQATT, CDR2 SNEGSKA, per germline (reference sequence). This CDR3 contains 14 residues. The CDR3 nucleotides are TGCAGTGCTAGAGATTACAGGGGTAATGAAAAACTGTTTTTT. This gives the protein CSARDYRGNEKLFF.

The chain links TRBV20-1 to TRBJ1-6; D gene unclear. Germline CDR1 is DFQATT and CDR2 is SNEGSKA (reference sequence). With 3 bases removed from V and 14 bases from J, the gap between germline ends came to 14 bases. This CDR3 spans 12 amino acids. This CDR3 reads CSASGPFGALHF. CDR3 DNA: TGCAGTGCTAGTGGTCCGTTCGGGGCCCTCCACTTT.

The genes are TRBV20-1 and TRBJ2-2; D perhaps matches TRBD1 (6 bases). Trimming cost V 0 bases and J 7 bases, with 9 bases left between them. There are 13 residues in the CDR3. CDR1 and CDR2 (germline): DFQATT, SNEGSKA (reference sequence). The CDR3 nucleotides read TGCAGTGCTAGAGAGGGGGCCGGCGGGGAGCTGTTTTTT. This encodes CSAREGAGGELFF.

In its sample, this clonotype was seen a few times. The rearrangement uses TRBV7-8 and TRBJ1-1, with no clear D. The CDR3 has 13 residues. Trimming removed 7 bases at V and 8 bases at J, with 17 bases between. Germline V gene sequence: CDR1 SGHVS, CDR2 FQNEAQ. CDR3 loop: CASIALGPPEAFF. The CDR3 nucleotides read TGTGCCAGCATCGCCCTAGGGCCGCCCGAAGCTTTCTTT.

This rearrangement joins TRBV5-4 to TRBJ2-1; 13 positions agree with TRBD2. V dropped 0 bases and J dropped 0; count of bases not matched to a gene: 9. Germline V gives CDR1 SGHNT, CDR2 YYREEE (reference sequence). CDR3 length: 20 residues. The CDR3 sequence: CASSLATSGGYLGSYNEQFF. The CDR3 coding sequence is TGTGCCAGCAGCTTGGCGACTAGCGGGGGGTACCTTGGCTCCTACAATGAGCAGTTCTTC.

The chain links TRBV2 to TRBJ2-1, with TRBD2 matching 7 bases. This CDR3 is 14 amino acids long. V trimming: 4 bases; J trimming: 7 bases; junction bases outside the gene matches: 7. CDR1 is SNHLY, CDR2 FYNNEI, per germline. The CDR3 here is CASSGGGFENEQFF. The CDR3, as DNA: TGTGCCAGCAGTGGGGGGGGGTTCGAGAATGAGCAGTTCTTC. The full variable domain, completed using reference TRBV2 and TRBJ2-1, is EPEVTQTPSHQVTQMGQEVILRCVPISNHLYFYWYRQILGQKVEFLVSFYNNEISEKSEIFDDQFSVERPDGSNFTLKIRSTKLEDSAMYFCASSGGGFENEQFFGPGTRLTVL.

This chain links TRBV12-5 with TRBJ2-7, with D possibly being TRBD1 (5 bases). This CDR3 is built from 17 residues. In germline, CDR1 is LGHNT, CDR2 FRNRAP. Trimming took off 1 base at V and 3 bases at J, with 19 bases between the two ends. CDR3 sequence reads: CASGLDKKGPVFYEQYF. CDR3 nucleotide sequence: TGTGCTAGTGGTTTGGACAAAAAGGGGCCGGTCTTCTACGAGCAGTACTTC.

There are a few counts of this clonotype. V is TRBV29-1 and J is TRBJ2-1; 9 bases fit TRBD1. Germline V lookup: CDR1 SQVTM, CDR2 ANQGSEA. The CDR3 runs to 14 residues. The junction had 4 bases not matched to a gene; V was cut back by 3 bases and J by 4 bases. The CDR3 DNA reads TGCAGCGTTGACGGGGACAGGGCATACAATGAGCAGTTCTTC. Translating it yields CSVDGDRAYNEQFF.

This sequence joins TRBV7-9 and TRBJ2-7; TRBD1 aligns across 10 bases. Looked up from germline, CDR1 is SEHNR and CDR2 is FQNEAQ (reference sequence). The V segment lost 5 bases and the J segment 1 base; nucleotides outside the gene matches: 5. The CDR3 length is 15 residues. The CDR3 sequence is CASSPRQGASYEQYF. DNA for the CDR3: TGTGCCAGCAGCCCACGACAGGGGGCATCCTACGAGCAGTACTTC.

The chain uses TRBV9 and TRBJ2-7, with D possibly TRBD2 on 5 matching bases. Germline-derived CDR1 and CDR2 are SGDLS and YYNGEE. CDR3 size: 13 residues. CDR3 nucleotide sequence: TGTGCCAGCAGCGTAGAAGGGAGTCTACGTGGGAACGTC. It encodes CASSVEGSLRGNV.

This clonotype was counted at least ten times. The chain is built from TRBV7-2 and TRBJ1-6; D gene uncertain. Germline CDR1 reads SGHTA; CDR2 reads FQGNSA. The CDR3 loop spans 12 amino acids. With 4 bases removed from V and 7 bases from J, the gap between germline ends came to 5 bases. DNA of the CDR3: TGTGCCAGCAGCTCCCCCAATTCACCCCTCCACTTT. Translated: CASSSPNSPLHF.

This sequence joins TRBV6-4 and TRBJ2-1; D may be TRBD1 (6 bases). This CDR3 spans 15 amino acids. Germline V gene data show CDR1 as MRHNA and CDR2 as SNTAGT. Trimming took 0 bases from V and 3 from J, leaving 9 bases between them. The CDR3 sequence: CASSDSPDSYNEQFF. CDR3 DNA: TGTGCCAGCAGTGACTCTCCGGACAGCTACAATGAGCAGTTCTTC.

V is TRBV7-9 and J is TRBJ2-6; D is unresolved. The germline V gene encodes CDR1 SEHNR and CDR2 FQNEAQ (reference sequence). The CDR3 runs to 16 residues. V was cut by 1 base and J by 0 bases, with 7 bases left in between. CDR3 protein: CASSLVEDSGANVLTF. Here the CDR3 DNA reads TGTGCCAGCAGCTTAGTAGAGGACTCTGGGGCCAACGTCCTGACTTTC.